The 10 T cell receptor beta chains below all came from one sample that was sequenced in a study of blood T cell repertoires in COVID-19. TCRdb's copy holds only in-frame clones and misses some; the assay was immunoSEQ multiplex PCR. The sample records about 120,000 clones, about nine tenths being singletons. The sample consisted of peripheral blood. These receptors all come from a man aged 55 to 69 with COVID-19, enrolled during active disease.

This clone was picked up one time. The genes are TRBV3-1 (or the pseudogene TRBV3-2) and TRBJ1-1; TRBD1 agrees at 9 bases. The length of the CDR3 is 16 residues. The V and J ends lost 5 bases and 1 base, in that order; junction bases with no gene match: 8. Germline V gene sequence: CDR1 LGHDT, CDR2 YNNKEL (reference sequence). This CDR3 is CASSSRRTGANTEAFF. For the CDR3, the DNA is TGTGCCAGCAGCTCCCGGCGGACAGGGGCGAACACTGAAGCTTTCTTT.

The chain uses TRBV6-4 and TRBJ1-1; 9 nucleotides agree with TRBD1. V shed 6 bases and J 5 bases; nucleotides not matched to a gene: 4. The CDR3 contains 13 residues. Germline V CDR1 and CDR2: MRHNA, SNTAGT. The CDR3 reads CASSLDRGTEAFF. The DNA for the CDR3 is TGTGCCAGCAGCTTGGACAGGGGTACTGAAGCTTTCTTT.

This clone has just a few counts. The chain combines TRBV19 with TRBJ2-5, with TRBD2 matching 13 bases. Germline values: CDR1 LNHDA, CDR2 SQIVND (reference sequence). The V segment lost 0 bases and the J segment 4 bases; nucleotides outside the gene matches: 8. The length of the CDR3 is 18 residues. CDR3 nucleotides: TGTGCCAGTAGTATAGATCAGGGACTAGCGGGATGGAGAGAGACCCAGTACTTC. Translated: CASSIDQGLAGWRETQYF.

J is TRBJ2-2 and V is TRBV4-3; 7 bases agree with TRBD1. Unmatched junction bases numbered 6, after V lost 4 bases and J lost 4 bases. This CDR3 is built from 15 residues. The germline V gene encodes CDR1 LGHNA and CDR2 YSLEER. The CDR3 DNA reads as TGCGCCAGCAGCCGTGACAGGGCGGGCACCGGGGAGCTGTTTTTT. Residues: CASSRDRAGTGELFF.

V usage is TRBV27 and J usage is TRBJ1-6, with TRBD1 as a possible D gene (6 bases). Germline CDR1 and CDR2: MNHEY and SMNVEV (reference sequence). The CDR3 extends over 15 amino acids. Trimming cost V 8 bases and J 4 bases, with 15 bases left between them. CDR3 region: CASGPRGLYNSPLHF. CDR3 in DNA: TGTGCCAGCGGGCCCAGGGGATTGTATAATTCACCCCTCCACTTT.

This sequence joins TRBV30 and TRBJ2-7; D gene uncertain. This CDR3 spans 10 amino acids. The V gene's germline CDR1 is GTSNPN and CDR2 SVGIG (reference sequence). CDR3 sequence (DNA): TGTGCAATTAAAGGCCCCCGGGAGTACTTC. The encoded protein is CAIKGPREYF.

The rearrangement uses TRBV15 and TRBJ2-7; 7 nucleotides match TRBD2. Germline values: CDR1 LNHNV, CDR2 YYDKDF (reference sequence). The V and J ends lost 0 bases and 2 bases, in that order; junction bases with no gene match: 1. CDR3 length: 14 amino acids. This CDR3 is CATSRDLAAYEQYF. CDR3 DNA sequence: TGTGCCACCAGCAGAGATCTAGCGGCCTACGAGCAGTACTTC.

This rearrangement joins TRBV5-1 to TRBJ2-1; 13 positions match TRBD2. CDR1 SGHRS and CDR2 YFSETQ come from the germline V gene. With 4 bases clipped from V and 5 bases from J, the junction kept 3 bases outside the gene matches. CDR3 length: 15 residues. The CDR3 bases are TGCGCCAGCAGCAGGACTAGCGGGAGAAACAATGAGCAGTTCTTC. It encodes CASSRTSGRNNEQFF.

The CDR3 bases are TGTGCCAGCAGCTTAAATCGTCGTGAGCAGTTCTTC. This encodes CASSLNRREQFF. The V and J genes are TRBV7-3 and TRBJ2-1; D not resolved. This CDR3 is built from 12 residues. V shed 1 base and J shed 9 bases, with 7 bases lying between them. CDR1 is SGHTA, CDR2 FQGTGA, per germline.

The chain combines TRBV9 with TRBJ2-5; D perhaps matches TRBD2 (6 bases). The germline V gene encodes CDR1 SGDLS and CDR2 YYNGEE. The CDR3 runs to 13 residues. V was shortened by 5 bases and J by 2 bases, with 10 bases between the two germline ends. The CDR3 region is CASSDGGQETQYF. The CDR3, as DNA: TGTGCCAGCAGTGATGGGGGGCAAGAGACCCAGTACTTC.